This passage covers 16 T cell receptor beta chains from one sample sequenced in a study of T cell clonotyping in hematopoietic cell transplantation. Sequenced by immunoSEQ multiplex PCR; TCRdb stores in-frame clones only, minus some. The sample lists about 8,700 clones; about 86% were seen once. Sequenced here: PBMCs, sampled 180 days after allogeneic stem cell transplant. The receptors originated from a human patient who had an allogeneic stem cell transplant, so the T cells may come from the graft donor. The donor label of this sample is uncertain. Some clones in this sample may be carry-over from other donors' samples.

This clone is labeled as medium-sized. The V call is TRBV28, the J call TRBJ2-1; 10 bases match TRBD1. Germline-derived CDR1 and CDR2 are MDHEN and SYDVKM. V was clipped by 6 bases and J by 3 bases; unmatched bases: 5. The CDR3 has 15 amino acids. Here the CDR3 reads CASRTGGTNYNEQFF. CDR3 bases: TGTGCCAGCAGGACAGGGGGCACAAACTACAATGAGCAGTTCTTC. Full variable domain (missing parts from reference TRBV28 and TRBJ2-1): DVKVTQSSRYLVKRTGEKVFLECVQDMDHENMFWYRQDPGLGLRLIYFSYDVKMKEKGDIPEGYSVSREKKERFSLILESASTNQTSMYLCASRTGGTNYNEQFFGPGTRLTVL.

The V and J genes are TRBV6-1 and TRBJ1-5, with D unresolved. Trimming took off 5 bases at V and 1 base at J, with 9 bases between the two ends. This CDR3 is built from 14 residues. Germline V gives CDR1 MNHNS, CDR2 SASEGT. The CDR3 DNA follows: TGTGCCAGCAGTCCAACCCGGAGCAATCAGCCCCAGCATTTT. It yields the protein CASSPTRSNQPQHF.

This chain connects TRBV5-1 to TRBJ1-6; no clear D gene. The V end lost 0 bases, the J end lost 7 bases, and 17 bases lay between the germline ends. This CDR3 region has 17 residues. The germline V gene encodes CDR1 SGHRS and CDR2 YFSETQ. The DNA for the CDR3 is TGCGCCAGCAGCTTGGTCCAGACCGGCGGGGAAAATTCACCCCTCCACTTT. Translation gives CASSLVQTGGENSPLHF.

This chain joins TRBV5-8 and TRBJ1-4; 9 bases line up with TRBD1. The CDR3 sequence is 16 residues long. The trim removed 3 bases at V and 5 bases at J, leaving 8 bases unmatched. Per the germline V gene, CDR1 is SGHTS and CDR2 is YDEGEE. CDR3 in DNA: TGTGCCAGCAGCTCCGGCTCTGGGACAGGGAATGAAAAACTGTTTTTT. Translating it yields CASSSGSGTGNEKLFF.

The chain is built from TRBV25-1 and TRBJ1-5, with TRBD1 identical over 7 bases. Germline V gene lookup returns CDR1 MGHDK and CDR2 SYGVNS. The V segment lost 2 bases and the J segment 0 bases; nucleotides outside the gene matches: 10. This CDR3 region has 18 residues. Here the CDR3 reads CASSEPPGQLYSNQPQHF. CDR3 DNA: TGTGCCAGCAGTGAACCCCCGGGACAGCTCTATAGCAATCAGCCCCAGCATTTT.

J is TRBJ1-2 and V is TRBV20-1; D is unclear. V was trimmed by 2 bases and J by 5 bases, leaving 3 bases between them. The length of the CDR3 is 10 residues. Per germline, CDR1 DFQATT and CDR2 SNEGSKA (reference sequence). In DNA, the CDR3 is TGCAGTGCTAGATCATATGGCTACACCTTC. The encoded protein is CSARSYGYTF.

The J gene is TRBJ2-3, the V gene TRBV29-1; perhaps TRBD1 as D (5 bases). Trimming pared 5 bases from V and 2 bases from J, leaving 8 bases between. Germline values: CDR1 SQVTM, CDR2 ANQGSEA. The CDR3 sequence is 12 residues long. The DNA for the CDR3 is TGCAGCGTTCGACAGTCCACAGATACGCAGTATTTT. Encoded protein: CSVRQSTDTQYF.

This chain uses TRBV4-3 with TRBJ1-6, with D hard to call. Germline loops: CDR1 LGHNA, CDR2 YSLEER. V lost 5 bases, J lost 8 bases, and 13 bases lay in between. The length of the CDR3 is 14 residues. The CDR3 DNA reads TGCGCCAGCAGCTTAGGGTGGGTGGATTCACCCCTCCACTTT. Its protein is CASSLGWVDSPLHF.

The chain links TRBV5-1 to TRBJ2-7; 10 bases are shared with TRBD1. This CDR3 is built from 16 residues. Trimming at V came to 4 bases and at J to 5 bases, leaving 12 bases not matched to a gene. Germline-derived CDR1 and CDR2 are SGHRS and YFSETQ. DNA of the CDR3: TGCGCCAGCAGCGGAAGGACAGGGGGGATTTTCGACGAGCAGTACTTC. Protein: CASSGRTGGIFDEQYF.

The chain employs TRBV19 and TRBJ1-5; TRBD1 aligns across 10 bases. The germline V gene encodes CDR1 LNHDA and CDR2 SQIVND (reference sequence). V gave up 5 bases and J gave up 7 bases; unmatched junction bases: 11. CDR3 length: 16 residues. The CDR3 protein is CASSSPDRGWGQPQHF. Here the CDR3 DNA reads TGTGCCAGTAGTTCCCCGGACAGGGGGTGGGGACAGCCCCAGCATTTT.

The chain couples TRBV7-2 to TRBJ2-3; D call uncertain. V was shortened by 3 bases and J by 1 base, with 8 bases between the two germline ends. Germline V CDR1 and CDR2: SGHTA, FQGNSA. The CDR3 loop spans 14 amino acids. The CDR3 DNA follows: TGTGCCAGCAGCTTGATTTCCGGCACAGATACGCAGTATTTT. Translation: CASSLISGTDTQYF.

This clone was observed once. The CDR3 spells CASSLVGLGDTEAFF. The DNA of the CDR3 is TGTGCCAGCAGCCTCGTCGGGCTAGGGGACACTGAAGCTTTCTTT. This chain links TRBV5-6 with TRBJ1-1; maybe TRBD1 (5 bases). Germline values: CDR1 SGHDT, CDR2 YYEEEE. Trimming stripped 4 bases from V and 3 bases from J, with 16 bases between. This CDR3 is 15 amino acids long.

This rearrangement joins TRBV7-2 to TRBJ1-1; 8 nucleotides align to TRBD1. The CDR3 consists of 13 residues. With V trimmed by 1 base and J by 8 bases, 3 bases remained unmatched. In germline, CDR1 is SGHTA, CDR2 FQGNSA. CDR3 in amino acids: CASSLGAGGEAFF. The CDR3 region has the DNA TGTGCCAGCAGCTTAGGGGCAGGGGGCGAAGCTTTCTTT.

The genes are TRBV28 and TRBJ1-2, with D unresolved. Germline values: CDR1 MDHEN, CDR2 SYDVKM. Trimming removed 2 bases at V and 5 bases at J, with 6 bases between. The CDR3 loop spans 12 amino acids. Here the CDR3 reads CASSLQEYGYTF. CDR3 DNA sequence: TGTGCCAGCAGTTTACAGGAGTATGGCTACACCTTC.

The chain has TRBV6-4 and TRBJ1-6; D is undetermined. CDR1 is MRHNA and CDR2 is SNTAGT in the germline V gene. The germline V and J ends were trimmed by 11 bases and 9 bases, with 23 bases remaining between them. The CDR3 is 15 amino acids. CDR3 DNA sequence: TGTGCCTCAGCCTATACCGAGGGAGTAGGTTCACCCCTCCACTTT. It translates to CASAYTEGVGSPLHF.

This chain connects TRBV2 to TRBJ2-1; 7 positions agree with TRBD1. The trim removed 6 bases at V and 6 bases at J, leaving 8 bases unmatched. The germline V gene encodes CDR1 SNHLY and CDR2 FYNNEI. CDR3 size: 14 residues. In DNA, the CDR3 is TGTGCCAGCAGGCCGGACAGGTTTCCCAATGAGCAGTTCTTC. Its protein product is CASRPDRFPNEQFF.